These 32 T cell receptor beta chains share one sample of origin, sequenced in a study of T cells in localized non-small cell lung cancer. Here immunoSEQ multiplex PCR was the method, and the copy in TCRdb shows in-frame clones only, minus some. This sample carries tens of thousands of clones, around 90% of them seen once, and the ten largest clones take 20% to 25%. This material consisted of peripheral blood, taken before any cancer treatment. These receptors originate from a man aged 40 to 70 with stage I squamous cell lung carcinoma.

This chain uses TRBV6-5 with TRBJ2-7; 8 bases map to TRBD1. The length of the CDR3 is 15 residues. Germline CDR1 MNHEY, CDR2 SVGAGI. The ends lost 4 bases at V and 2 bases at J; junction bases unmatched: 7. As DNA, the CDR3 is TGTGCCAGCAGTTTAGGGACAGGTCCTACCTACGAGCAGTACTTC. This translates into CASSLGTGPTYEQYF.

The chain joins TRBV28 to TRBJ2-5; 7 bases align to TRBD1. Trimming took 4 bases from V and 4 from J; bases not matched to a gene: 9. Germline assignment: CDR1 MDHEN and CDR2 SYDVKM. The CDR3 covers 15 residues. This CDR3 reads CASSYARAGGETQYF. Written as DNA, the CDR3 is TGTGCCAGCAGTTATGCCCGGGCAGGGGGAGAGACCCAGTACTTC.

This clone appeared once. V gene TRBV15 combines with J gene TRBJ2-1; TRBD2 matches at 13 bases. The germline V gene encodes CDR1 LNHNV and CDR2 YYDKDF (reference sequence). This CDR3 comprises 15 residues. Losses at the gene ends were 5 bases for V and 7 bases for J; bases not matched to a gene: 5. DNA for the CDR3: TGTGCCACCAGCCGGACTAGCGGGAGAGTAAATGAGCAGTTCTTC. Protein: CATSRTSGRVNEQFF.

The V gene is TRBV7-2, the J gene TRBJ1-1; weak D call: TRBD1 (5 bases). Germline V gives CDR1 SGHTA, CDR2 FQGNSA. V lost 5 bases to trimming and J lost 0 bases, with 19 bases between them. The CDR3 is 17 residues long. The CDR3: CASSPGTGLYLNTEAFF. DNA of the CDR3: TGTGCCAGCAGCCCCGGGACGGGTTTATATTTGAACACTGAAGCTTTCTTT.

The gene calls are TRBV29-1 and TRBJ2-2, with 7 bases lining up with TRBD2. This CDR3 comprises 14 residues. With 0 bases clipped from V and 4 bases from J, the junction kept 2 bases outside the gene matches. CDR1 and CDR2 from the germline V gene are SQVTM and ANQGSEA. CDR3 sequence (DNA): TGCAGCGTTGAAGAGACTAGCTTCACCGGGGAGCTGTTTTTT. Translation: CSVEETSFTGELFF.

This clone has only a few counts. The V and J genes are TRBV7-2 and TRBJ2-1; no reliable D call. The CDR3 has 13 amino acids. V gave up 1 base and J gave up 10 bases, with 11 bases separating them. Per the germline V gene, CDR1 is SGHTA and CDR2 is FQGNSA. The CDR3 spells CASSLVALPEQFF. CDR3 sequence (DNA): TGTGCCAGCAGCTTAGTTGCGCTGCCCGAGCAGTTCTTC. The whole variable domain, remainder taken from reference TRBV7-2 and TRBJ2-1, is GAGVSQSPSNKVTEKGKDVELRCDPISGHTALYWYRQSLGQGLEFLIYFQGNSAPDKSGLPSDRFSAERTGGSVSTLTIQRTQQEDSAVYLCASSLVALPEQFFGPGTRLTVL.

This rearrangement joins TRBV5-1 to TRBJ2-1; maybe TRBD2 (5 bases). Germline-derived CDR1 and CDR2 are SGHRS and YFSETQ. V lost 3 bases and J 6 bases, leaving 13 bases between the germline ends. The CDR3 has 14 residues. CDR3 coding DNA: TGCGCCAGCAGCTCAGGAGCGGCGGGCAATGAGCAGTTCTTC. Translated: CASSSGAAGNEQFF.

The genes are TRBV15 and TRBJ1-4; 8 nucleotides align to TRBD1. J was trimmed by 7 bases and V by 3 bases; bases with no gene match: 10. The CDR3 sequence is 16 residues long. From germline, CDR1 is LNHNV and CDR2 YYDKDF (reference sequence). The CDR3 DNA follows: TGTGCCACCAGCAGTCGCGACAGGGGCGTTGGTGAAAAACTGTTTTTT. Its translation is CATSSRDRGVGEKLFF.

This clone occurred once. This sequence joins TRBV4-3 and TRBJ1-4, with D hard to call. The V gene lost 1 base and the J gene lost 0 bases, with 12 bases spanning the gap. There are 17 residues in the CDR3. CDR1 is LGHNA and CDR2 is YSLEER in the germline V gene. The DNA of the CDR3 is TGCGCCAGCAGCCAAGGCCCTAGGAGGGCAACTAATGAAAAACTGTTTTTT. Encoded protein: CASSQGPRRATNEKLFF.

The rearrangement joins TRBV30 to TRBJ2-5, with D possibly matching TRBD1 (6 bases). V lost 3 bases and J 5 bases, leaving 13 bases between the germline ends. Per germline, CDR1 GTSNPN and CDR2 SVGIG (reference sequence). The CDR3 has 13 residues. The CDR3 is CAWSEVGGETQYF. CDR3 coding DNA: TGTGCCTGGAGCGAGGTAGGGGGTGAGACCCAGTACTTC.

The chain has TRBV7-2 and TRBJ2-1, with D unresolved. The germline V gene has CDR1 SGHTA and CDR2 FQGNSA. The CDR3 has 16 amino acids. Deletions cut 1 base from V and 4 bases from J, with 14 bases between. Here the CDR3 DNA reads TGTGCCAGCAGCTTAGGAGGACCAGACGGATACAATGAGCAGTTCTTC. Protein sequence: CASSLGGPDGYNEQFF.

J is TRBJ2-1 and V is TRBV6-1; 7 nucleotides match TRBD2. The CDR3 has 16 residues. V lost 3 bases, J lost 1 base, and 6 bases stayed unmatched. Germline V gene data show CDR1 as MNHNS and CDR2 as SASEGT. CDR3 in amino acids: CASSDVGRESYNEQFF. Here the CDR3 DNA reads TGTGCCAGCAGTGACGTTGGGCGGGAGTCCTACAATGAGCAGTTCTTC.

This rearrangement joins TRBV9 to TRBJ2-7, with 8 bases fitting TRBD1. Trimming removed 4 bases from V and 6 bases from J; junction bases left unmatched: 12. The germline V gene encodes CDR1 SGDLS and CDR2 YYNGEE. The CDR3 loop spans 15 amino acids. The CDR3 here is CASSPGQGRLSEQYF. The DNA of the CDR3 is TGTGCCAGCAGCCCCGGACAGGGTCGTTTAAGCGAGCAGTACTTC.

This clone was counted many times. The chain joins TRBV10-1 to TRBJ1-5, with 8 nucleotides matching TRBD1. Trimming removed 9 bases from V and 4 bases from J; junction bases left unmatched: 11. Looked up from germline, CDR1 is WNHNN and CDR2 is SYGVQD (reference sequence). The CDR3 length is 15 residues. CDR3 in amino acids: CARVRDRPKNQPQHF. In DNA, the CDR3 is TGCGCCAGGGTCCGGGACAGGCCAAAAAATCAGCCCCAGCATTTT.

V and J are TRBV4-2 and TRBJ2-2; TRBD2 aligns across 14 bases. The ends lost 6 bases at V and 6 bases at J; junction bases unmatched: 6. The CDR3 contains 16 residues. The germline CDR1 and CDR2 sequences are LGHNA and YNFKEQ. As DNA, the CDR3 is TGTGCCAGCAGGGAAGGGGGACTAGCGGGAGCCGGGGAGCTGTTTTTT. Its translation is CASREGGLAGAGELFF.

The chain recombines TRBV19 with TRBJ2-3, with TRBD1 matching over 7 bases. CDR3 length equals 16 residues. V lost 4 bases, J lost 2 bases, and 9 bases stayed unmatched. Germline CDR1 is LNHDA and CDR2 is SQIVND (reference sequence). CDR3 region: CASSSPHRGATDTQYF. The CDR3 DNA reads TGTGCCAGTAGTAGCCCCCACAGGGGTGCCACAGATACGCAGTATTTT.

V and J are TRBV28 and TRBJ1-5, with D unclear. The germline V gene has CDR1 MDHEN and CDR2 SYDVKM. V lost 7 bases to trimming and J lost 0 bases, with 19 bases between them. The CDR3 loop spans 17 amino acids. This CDR3 reads CASTPPGDTYSNQPQHF. CDR3 nucleotides: TGTGCCAGCACCCCCCCGGGAGACACTTATAGCAATCAGCCCCAGCATTTT.

The chain carries TRBV19 and TRBJ1-4; D is unresolved. The CDR3 length is 15 residues. Germline-derived CDR1 and CDR2 are LNHDA and SQIVND (reference sequence). The V gene lost 2 bases and the J gene lost 0 bases, with 7 bases spanning the gap. The CDR3, as DNA: TGTGCCAGTAGTATAAACCTTGCAACTAATGAAAAACTGTTTTTT. Translated, it gives CASSINLATNEKLFF. Combining the CDR3 with reference TRBV19 and TRBJ1-4 gives the whole variable domain DGGITQSPKYLFRKEGQNVTLSCEQNLNHDAMYWYRQDPGQGLRLIYYSQIVNDFQKGDIAEGYSVSREKKESFPLTVTSAQKNPTAFYLCASSINLATNEKLFFGSGTQLSVL.

The chain has TRBV7-2 and TRBJ2-7; 7 positions agree with TRBD1. This CDR3 has 15 residues. Germline CDR1 is SGHTA and CDR2 is FQGNSA. Germline trimming cut 4 bases from V and 4 bases from J; bases unmatched to any gene: 10. CDR3 DNA: TGTGCCAGCAGCTCCCTCCCAAGGGACAGTTACGAGCAGTACTTC. This translates into CASSSLPRDSYEQYF.

The chain carries TRBV14 and TRBJ2-5, with D perhaps matching TRBD2 (5 bases). V was shortened by 2 bases and J by 4 bases, with 11 bases between the two germline ends. There are 14 residues in the CDR3. Germline V gene sequence: CDR1 SGHDN, CDR2 FVKESK. This chain's CDR3 is CASSQSSRVETQYF. CDR3 nucleotide sequence: TGTGCCAGCAGCCAAAGCTCGAGGGTAGAGACCCAGTACTTC. Full variable domain (remainder filled in from reference TRBV14 and TRBJ2-5): EAGVTQFPSHSVIEKGQTVTLRCDPISGHDNLYWYRRVMGKEIKFLLHFVKESKQDESGMPNNRFLAERTGGTYSTLKVQPAELEDSGVYFCASSQSSRVETQYFGPGTRLLVL.

This clone was recorded a few times. This rearrangement joins TRBV15 to TRBJ1-5; TRBD1 agrees at 7 bases. The germline CDR1 and CDR2 sequences are LNHNV and YYDKDF (reference sequence). This CDR3 comprises 14 residues. V was clipped by 0 bases and J by 7 bases; unmatched bases: 3. CDR3 amino acids: CATSRDQGVQPQHF. The CDR3 region has the DNA TGTGCCACCAGCAGAGACCAGGGGGTCCAGCCCCAGCATTTT.

The chain uses TRBV15 and TRBJ2-5, with 8 bases lining up with TRBD2. This CDR3 comprises 14 residues. The junction had 6 bases not matched to a gene; V was cut back by 5 bases and J by 4 bases. Germline CDR1 LNHNV, CDR2 YYDKDF (reference sequence). CDR3 sequence reads: CATSLGLVGETQYF. In DNA form, the CDR3 reads TGTGCCACCAGCCTGGGACTAGTGGGAGAGACCCAGTACTTC.

The chain carries TRBV4-3 and TRBJ2-2; D unclear. CDR3 size: 14 residues. V lost 1 base, J lost 6 bases, and 9 bases lay in between. Germline V CDR1 and CDR2: LGHNA, YSLEER. In DNA, the CDR3 is TGCGCCAGCAGCCAAGGTCTGGTCTCCGGGGAGCTGTTTTTT. It is translated as CASSQGLVSGELFF.

The chain recombines TRBV18 with TRBJ2-7, with D hard to call. Trimming pared 0 bases from V and 5 bases from J, leaving 8 bases between. The V gene's germline CDR1 is KGHSH and CDR2 LQKENI. The CDR3 runs to 13 residues. DNA for the CDR3: TGTGCCAGCTCACCACCTATTCGAGACGAGCAGTACTTC. This codes for CASSPPIRDEQYF.

The gene calls are TRBV7-2 and TRBJ2-1, with D perhaps being TRBD1 or TRBD2 (7 bases each). This CDR3 has 14 residues. V shed 5 bases and J shed 7 bases, with 15 bases lying between them. Germline assignment: CDR1 SGHTA and CDR2 FQGNSA. The CDR3 coding sequence is TGTGCCAGCAGCAGAGCGGGACAGAATAATGAGCAGTTCTTC. This encodes CASSRAGQNNEQFF.

The chain recombines TRBV29-1 with TRBJ2-3; D may be TRBD1 (5 bases). This CDR3 is built from 13 residues. V was trimmed by 2 bases and J by 3 bases, leaving 9 bases between them. Germline lookup yields CDR1 SQVTM and CDR2 ANQGSEA. CDR3 in amino acids: CSVEQGRTDTQYF. In DNA form, the CDR3 reads TGCAGCGTTGAACAGGGAAGGACAGATACGCAGTATTTT.

The J gene is TRBJ1-4, the V gene TRBV7-9, with D hard to call. V was pared by 5 bases and J by 8 bases, with 9 bases between. Germline V gene lookup returns CDR1 SEHNR and CDR2 FQNEAQ (reference sequence). The CDR3 loop spans 12 amino acids. The CDR3 DNA follows: TGTGCCAGCAGCCCATCGCGGGAAAAACTGTTTTTT. Translation gives CASSPSREKLFF.

This rearrangement joins TRBV6-6 to TRBJ2-2, with D possibly matching TRBD1 (6 bases). The CDR3 runs to 16 residues. V dropped 6 bases and J dropped 6 bases, with 20 bases sitting between them. Germline CDR1 MNHNY, CDR2 SVGAGI (reference sequence). The CDR3 DNA reads TGTGCCAGCAGACGGTCGGGACACTCGGACCCCGGGGAGCTGTTTTTT. It specifies CASRRSGHSDPGELFF.

This clone was detected once. The chain joins TRBV29-1 to TRBJ1-5; maybe TRBD1 (5 bases). The germline CDR1 and CDR2 sequences are SQVTM and ANQGSEA. This CDR3 has 14 amino acids. V lost 6 bases and J 4 bases, leaving 16 bases between the germline ends. The CDR3 DNA reads as TGCAGCGTCGTCGGGACGGAGGTAAATCAGCCCCAGCATTTT. This encodes CSVVGTEVNQPQHF.

The V and J genes are TRBV27 and TRBJ2-1, with unresolved D. Trimming removed 3 bases from V and 0 bases from J, with 6 bases in between. The CDR3 has 14 amino acids. Germline V lookup: CDR1 MNHEY, CDR2 SMNVEV (reference sequence). CDR3 coding DNA: TGTGCCAGCAGTTTGGATGTCTCCTACAATGAGCAGTTCTTC. It encodes CASSLDVSYNEQFF.

About this clone itself: One junction end does not reproduce the germline sequence, and a read error may be involved. The chain has TRBV7-2 and TRBJ2-7; weak D call: TRBD2 (5 bases). This CDR3 region has 12 residues. In germline, CDR1 is SGHTA, CDR2 FQGNSA. The CDR3 bases are TGTGCCAGCAGCTCGGACTCCCACGAGCAGTACTTC. Translation: CASSSDSHEQYF.

This chain joins TRBV7-2 and TRBJ1-2; D unclear. CDR3 size: 17 residues. Germline V CDR1 and CDR2: SGHTA, FQGNSA. The V end lost 1 base, the J end lost 0 bases, and 15 bases lay between the germline ends. DNA of the CDR3: TGTGCCAGCAGCTTAGAATACCGGGCCCGGGCTAACTATGGCTACACCTTC. Translation: CASSLEYRARANYGYTF. The entire variable domain, with the rest obtained from reference TRBV7-2 and TRBJ1-2, is as follows: GAGVSQSPSNKVTEKGKDVELRCDPISGHTALYWYRQSLGQGLEFLIYFQGNSAPDKSGLPSDRFSAERTGGSVSTLTIQRTQQEDSAVYLCASSLEYRARANYGYTFGSGTRLTVV.